This T cell receptor beta chain was identified during a study of shared clonotypes between healthy human individuals. Looking at the study overall: CD4 naive and CD4 memory each took three plates per donor, while CD8 naive took two and CD8 memory one.

Sorted-subset replicate PCR reactions were performed with around 210 ng DNA, corresponding to roughly 27,000 T cell genomes. Measured with immunoSEQ multiplex PCR; TCRdb has only the in-frame clones, and not every one. This sample yields around 1,900,000 clones, of which about 93% are seen a single time; approximately 1.6% belongs to the top ten. The naive CD8 fraction comprised CD45RO-negative cells positively selected for CCR7 and excluded terminally differentiated effector memory CD45RA+ cells. The donors, all of them Caucasian adults, lived in Nashville, Tennessee. CDR1 and CDR2 (germline): MNHEY, SVGAGI. Trimming stripped 6 bases from V and 6 bases from J, with 12 bases between. This CDR3 region has 12 residues.

The chain carries TRBV6-5 and TRBJ2-7; tentatively, D is TRBD2 (5 bases). This TCR was recovered from a man aged 18 to 29 in good health. Some clones in this sample may be carry-over from other donors' samples. Sequencing was performed on naive CD8+ T cells from PBMCs. The CDR3 DNA reads TGTGCCAGCAGCAAACTAGAAGTCGAGCAGTACTTC. Protein: CASSKLEVEQYF.